This TCR beta chain emerged from a study of radiotherapy plus CTLA-4 blockade in lung cancer. General observations from the study: Peripheral blood showed expansion of tumor-derived TCR clones after radiotherapy and ipilimumab.

Turning to this clone: Its antigen is unidentified.

Sequencing was performed with immunoSEQ multiplex PCR; in TCRdb, only in-frame clones are kept and a portion is missing. This sample has about 99,000 clones, with approximately 86% found just once. Lung cancer patients with chemo-refractory metastatic non-small-cell disease were given focal radiation plus CTLA-4 blockade with ipilimumab. V lost 3 bases and J lost 4, with 15 bases in between. This CDR3 has 15 residues. Germline loops: CDR1 SGDLS, CDR2 YYNGEE. The receptor was isolated from a human donor with non-small cell lung cancer that progressed on radiotherapy plus ipilimumab. This chain uses TRBV9 with TRBJ2-3, with D perhaps TRBD2 (5 bases). The source was peripheral blood, collected from a patient treated with radiotherapy plus ipilimumab. This CDR3 is CASSAAAGGADTQYF. The CDR3 DNA reads as TGTGCCAGCAGCGCCGCGGCGGGTGGGGCAGATACGCAGTATTTT.